The next 5 T cell receptor beta chains were all read from a single sample in a study of cytomegalovirus exposure and HLA in healthy donors. PCR amplification relied on 60 Vbeta primers (plus 13 Jbeta primers). TCRdb keeps only in-frame clones here, not all; method: immunoSEQ multiplex PCR. The sample lists about 180,000 clones; approximately 88% were seen once. The sample consisted of PBMCs. The receptors here all came from a boy aged 2 to 10 in good health and CMV-seronegative.

This chain uses TRBV6-1 with TRBJ2-3; no reliable D call. The CDR3 sequence is 14 residues long. Per germline, CDR1 MNHNS and CDR2 SASEGT. Trimming pared 7 bases from V and 0 bases from J, leaving 11 bases between. CDR3 bases: TGTGCCAGCAATGTTAGAGCTAGCACAGATACGCAGTATTTT. It translates to CASNVRASTDTQYF.

V is TRBV28 and J is TRBJ1-6, with D perhaps TRBD1 (5 bases). The germline V and J ends were trimmed by 7 bases and 7 bases, with 11 bases remaining between them. The V gene's germline CDR1 is MDHEN and CDR2 SYDVKM. CDR3 size: 13 residues. The CDR3 sequence is CASKDGGNSPLHF. Here the CDR3 DNA reads TGTGCCAGCAAAGACGGGGGGAATTCACCCCTCCACTTT.

This clone has a handful of counts. The rearrangement joins TRBV11-2 to TRBJ2-7, with TRBD2 matching 10 bases. The CDR3 is 16 amino acids. Per germline, CDR1 SGHAT and CDR2 FQNNGV. The V segment lost 3 bases and the J segment 5 bases; nucleotides outside the gene matches: 10. The CDR3 nucleotides read TGTGCCAGCAGCTTCTCTAGCGGGAGCCCCAGGAACGAGCAGTACTTC. It translates to CASSFSSGSPRNEQYF.

This clone was recorded only once. The rearrangement links TRBV5-4 to TRBJ2-7; 11 nucleotides match TRBD1. CDR3 size: 16 residues. Germline V lookup: CDR1 SGHNT, CDR2 YYREEE (reference sequence). The V segment lost 4 bases and the J segment 0 bases; nucleotides outside the gene matches: 6. CDR3 loop: CASSRTGQGDSYEQYF. The CDR3 DNA follows: TGTGCCAGCAGCCGTACGGGACAGGGGGACTCCTACGAGCAGTACTTC.

The CDR3 coding sequence is TGTGCCTGCCGGGACAGGGCACGCTACGAGCAGTACTTC. Translation gives CACRDRARYEQYF. The chain employs TRBV5-4 and TRBJ2-7; TRBD1 agrees at 9 bases. Germline loops: CDR1 SGHNT, CDR2 YYREEE (reference sequence). The CDR3 extends over 13 amino acids. The ends lost 10 bases at V and 3 bases at J; junction bases unmatched: 8.